The T cell receptor (beta chain) described here comes from a study of CXCR3-negative and CXCR3-positive naive CD8 T cells. Via 5' RACE with UMI labels, TRB cDNA libraries were prepared. From the 5' RACE reads, TCRdb lists one entry per CDR3 protein and no DNA. The sample holds about 130,000 distinct CDR3 sequences. As for this clonotype: Its antigen is unidentified.

The CDR3 is made up of 14 amino acids. Study findings and constraints: Post-cryopreservation CXCR3 expression was partly diminished, and the bulk of assays employed fresh PBMCs. Naive subsets showed comparable surface CD5, and TCR interaction strength was also inferred from TRB CDR3 physicochemistry.

Every CD8+ T cell subset underwent triplicate sorting at about 300,000 cells apiece. The genes are TRBV12-3 or TRBV12-4 and TRBJ2-1; there is no DNA to check the TCRdb D call of TRBD1. The TCR sequence derives from a human donor in good health. Some clones in this sample may be carry-over from other donors' samples. Sequencing was carried out using naive CXCR3- CD8+ T cells from blood. Subset of the sample: CD45RO-CCR7+CD27+CD95- naive CD8+ T cells lacking CXCR3 (TNR3-). CDR3 region: CASGPALVGNEQFF.